This T cell receptor (beta chain) was observed in a study of T-cell memory formation after mild COVID-19. About the study: TCR clusters mostly belonged to single donors.

Each CDR3 protein gets one entry after TCRdb re-called the 5' RACE reads with MiXCR. This table holds 250,000 to 350,000 distinct CDR3 sequences, around a sixth found once. V lost 6 bases, J lost 3 bases, and 4 bases stayed unmatched. In germline, CDR1 is KGHDR, CDR2 SFDVKD. The CDR3 covers 14 residues. This clonotype was counted between two and nine times. Its target is unknown. General study results and limits: Proof of SARS-CoV-2 specificity was absent for the second-wave clones that crested on day 37. That cross-reactive memory joined was suggested by some responding clones appearing in pre-infection memory.

The source is a man between 18 and 29 years old who had mild COVID-19 (a few samples of this study predate the infection). Cell type and time point are not known. Sequenced input: PBMCs or a T cell subset sorted from them (not recorded which). This sequence joins TRBV24-1 and TRBJ1-1; 9 bases agree with TRBD1. In nucleotides, the CDR3 is TGTGCCACCAGTCAGGGACAGGGTTACACTGAAGCTTTCTTT. Translating it yields CATSQGQGYTEAFF.